This record concerns one T cell receptor (beta chain) sequence. Germline CDR1 reads SGHAT; CDR2 reads FQNNGV. This CDR3 has 14 amino acids. Trimming pared 5 bases from V and 5 bases from J, leaving 15 bases between. Method: immunoSEQ multiplex PCR; TCRdb's copy keeps in-frame clones and lacks some. The sample consists of approximately 340,000 clones, 92% of them appearing once. These data originate in a study of Ad26.COV2.S vaccination and SARS-CoV-2 variants. This sequence joins TRBV11-2 and TRBJ1-1; possible D gene TRBD1, 5 bases. Sequences were derived from peripheral blood, sampled after recovery from COVID-19. The receptor was derived from a human donor who had recovered from COVID-19. The CDR3 nucleotides are TGTGCCAGCAGCCCCGGGGCTCCCGGGACTGAAGCTTTCTTT. Translating gives CASSPGAPGTEAFF.